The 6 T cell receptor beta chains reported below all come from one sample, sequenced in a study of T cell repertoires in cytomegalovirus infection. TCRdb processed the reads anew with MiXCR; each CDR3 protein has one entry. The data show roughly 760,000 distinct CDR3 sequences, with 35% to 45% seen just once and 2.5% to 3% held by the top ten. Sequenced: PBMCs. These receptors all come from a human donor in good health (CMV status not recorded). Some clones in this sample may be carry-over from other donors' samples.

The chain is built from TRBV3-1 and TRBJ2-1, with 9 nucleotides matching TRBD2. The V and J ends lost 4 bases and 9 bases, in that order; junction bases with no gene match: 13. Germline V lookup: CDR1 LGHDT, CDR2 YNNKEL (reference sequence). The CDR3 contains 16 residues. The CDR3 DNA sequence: TGTGCCAGCAGCCCTAGCGCGGGGGGGCCTTTGCTTGAGCAGTTCTTC. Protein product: CASSPSAGGPLLEQFF.

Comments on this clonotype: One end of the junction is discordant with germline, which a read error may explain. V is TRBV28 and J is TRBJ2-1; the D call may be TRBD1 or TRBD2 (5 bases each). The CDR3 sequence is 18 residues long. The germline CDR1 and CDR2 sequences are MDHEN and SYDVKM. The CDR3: CANSFRPNRGPRDNEQFF. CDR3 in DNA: TGTGCCAACAGTTTTCGACCAAACCGGGGCCCGAGGGACAATGAGCAGTTCTTC.

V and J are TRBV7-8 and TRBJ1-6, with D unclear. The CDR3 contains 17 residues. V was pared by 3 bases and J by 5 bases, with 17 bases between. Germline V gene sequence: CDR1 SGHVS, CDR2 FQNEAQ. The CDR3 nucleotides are TGTGCCAGCAGCTTCTTGGGCCGGGGTTGGAATAATTCACCCCTCCACTTT. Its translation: CASSFLGRGWNNSPLHF.

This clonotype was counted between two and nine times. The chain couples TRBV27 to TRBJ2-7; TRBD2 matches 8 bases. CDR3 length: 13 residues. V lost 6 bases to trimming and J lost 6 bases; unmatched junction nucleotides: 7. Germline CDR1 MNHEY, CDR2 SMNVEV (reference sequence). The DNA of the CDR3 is TGTGCCAGCAGCACGGGGGGGCCTGGCGAGCAGTACTTC. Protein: CASSTGGPGEQYF.

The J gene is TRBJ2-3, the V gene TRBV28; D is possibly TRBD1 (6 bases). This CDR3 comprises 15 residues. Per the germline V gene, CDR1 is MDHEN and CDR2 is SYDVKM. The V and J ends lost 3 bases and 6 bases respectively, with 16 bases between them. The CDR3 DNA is TGTGCCAGCAGTTTTAGCAGGGGCGCACCGGATACGCAGTATTTT. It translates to CASSFSRGAPDTQYF.

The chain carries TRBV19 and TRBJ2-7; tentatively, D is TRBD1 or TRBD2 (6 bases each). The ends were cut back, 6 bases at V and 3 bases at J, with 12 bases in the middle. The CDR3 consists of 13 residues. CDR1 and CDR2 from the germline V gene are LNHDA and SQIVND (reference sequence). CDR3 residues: CASRHGGGYEQYF. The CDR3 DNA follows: TGTGCCAGTAGACACGGGGGCGGCTACGAGCAGTACTTC.